This T cell receptor (beta chain) was found in a study of shared clonotypes between healthy human individuals. Study-level background: A donor's plate count was three for CD4 naive and three for CD4 memory; CD8 naive had two and CD8 memory one.

With regard to this clone: Its antigen is not known.

Original data processing: ImmunoSEQ gave junction-only sequences without quality scores, so filtering differed. Sequencing was performed with immunoSEQ multiplex PCR; in TCRdb, only in-frame clones are kept and a portion is missing. That table supplies the V and J calls and clone size; D and trimming were determined from the DNA. The sample has more than 2 million clones; 90% to 96% are singletons. General study results and limits: The study's rarefaction showed incomplete sorted-subset sequencing despite large depth. Shared clonotypes: about 5.3% naive CD4, around 3.5% naive CD8, less than 2.5% memory CD4, approximately 0.37% memory CD8.

The CDR3 loop spans 14 amino acids. Germline V gives CDR1 MNHEY, CDR2 SVGAGI. V was clipped by 0 bases and J by 3 bases; unmatched bases: 2. This sequence originates from a man younger than 35 in good health. Sequencing used naive CD4+ T cells sorted from blood. Stated subset: CD45RA+ positively selected. The rearrangement uses TRBV6-5 and TRBJ2-7, with 7 bases that match TRBD2. The CDR3 here is CASSYSKRGYEQYF. In DNA, the CDR3 is TGTGCCAGCAGTTACTCGAAGCGGGGCTACGAGCAGTACTTC.